These 12 T cell receptor beta chains came from one sample sequenced in a study of blood T cell repertoires in COVID-19. Generated by immunoSEQ multiplex PCR, the TCRdb table keeps only in-frame clones and is missing some. The table includes some 250,000 clones, 83% detected once. Material: peripheral blood. These receptors came from an elderly man with acute or convalescent COVID-19.

The V call is TRBV6-1, the J call TRBJ2-2; D might be TRBD1 (5 bases). CDR1 and CDR2 (germline): MNHNS, SASEGT. V was cut by 0 bases and J by 3 bases, with 5 bases left in between. The CDR3 length is 14 residues. The CDR3 DNA sequence: TGTGCCAGCAGTGAAGCCAGGGACACCGGGGAGCTGTTTTTT. Translated, it gives CASSEARDTGELFF.

The rearrangement joins TRBV6-5 to TRBJ2-7, with D maybe TRBD1 (6 bases). This CDR3 spans 13 amino acids. CDR1 is MNHEY and CDR2 is SVGAGI in the germline V gene. Trimming took off 10 bases at V and 2 bases at J, with 15 bases between the two ends. This chain's CDR3 is CATQPGQPYEQYF. CDR3 DNA sequence: TGTGCCACCCAACCAGGACAGCCCTACGAGCAGTACTTC.

The chain is built from TRBV5-1 and TRBJ1-4, with 8 bases fitting TRBD1. Trimming at V came to 2 bases and at J to 4 bases, leaving 1 base not matched to a gene. This CDR3 contains 14 residues. Germline assignment: CDR1 SGHRS and CDR2 YFSETQ. The CDR3 loop is CASSFDRGNEKLFF. In DNA, the CDR3 is TGCGCCAGCAGCTTTGACAGGGGTAATGAAAAACTGTTTTTT.

This clone turned up a few times. The rearrangement links TRBV9 to TRBJ1-2; D might be TRBD1 (5 bases). The V end was cut by 3 bases, the J end by 3 bases, with 15 bases between. This CDR3 spans 15 amino acids. In germline, CDR1 is SGDLS, CDR2 YYNGEE. The CDR3 sequence: CASSGTWGGDYGYTF. DNA for the CDR3: TGTGCCAGCAGCGGCACCTGGGGGGGTGACTATGGCTACACCTTC. Filled out from reference TRBV9 and TRBJ1-2, the complete variable domain reads DSGVTQTPKHLITATGQRVTLRCSPRSGDLSVYWYQQSLDQGLQFLIQYYNGEERAKGNILERFSAQQFPDLHSELNLSSLELGDSALYFCASSGTWGGDYGYTFGSGTRLTVV.

The chain joins TRBV28 to TRBJ1-1; 8 bases line up with TRBD1. This CDR3 has 14 amino acids. V was pared by 4 bases and J by 1 base, with 2 bases of the junction left unmatched. Germline V gene lookup returns CDR1 MDHEN and CDR2 SYDVKM. CDR3 in DNA: TGTGCCAGCAGTTCAGGGGGCACGAACACTGAAGCTTTCTTT. Translated, it gives CASSSGGTNTEAFF. Combining the CDR3 with reference TRBV28 and TRBJ1-1 gives the whole variable domain DVKVTQSSRYLVKRTGEKVFLECVQDMDHENMFWYRQDPGLGLRLIYFSYDVKMKEKGDIPEGYSVSREKKERFSLILESASTNQTSMYLCASSSGGTNTEAFFGQGTRLTVV.

This clone was observed a single time. The chain links TRBV19 to TRBJ2-7; 7 bases agree with TRBD2. Germline values: CDR1 LNHDA, CDR2 SQIVND (reference sequence). Trimming cost V 4 bases and J 3 bases; bases outside gene matches: 3. The CDR3 covers 13 residues. As DNA, the CDR3 is TGTGCCAGTAGTAGGGGAGGGATCTACGAGCAGTACTTC. Amino acids: CASSRGGIYEQYF.

The rearrangement uses TRBV28 and TRBJ1-4; D ambiguous. The CDR3 is 15 residues long. Germline CDR1 and CDR2: MDHEN and SYDVKM. V lost 2 bases and J lost 5, with 12 bases in between. The CDR3 is CASSLNLGTNEKLFF. DNA for the CDR3: TGTGCCAGCAGTTTAAATTTGGGCACGAATGAAAAACTGTTTTTT.

Of note for this clone: The same CDR3 also results from other DNA sequences found in this sample. This rearrangement joins TRBV18 to TRBJ1-2; TRBD1 might be the D (5 bases). Germline V gene sequence: CDR1 KGHSH, CDR2 LQKENI. V was clipped by 2 bases and J by 2 bases, with 6 bases between them. CDR3 length: 13 amino acids. This CDR3 is CASSPGANYGYTF. In DNA, the CDR3 is TGTGCCAGCTCACCAGGGGCGAACTATGGCTACACCTTC.

The sample holds many counts of this clone. V usage is TRBV24-1 and J usage is TRBJ2-1; a possible D gene is TRBD1 (5 bases). Germline V gives CDR1 KGHDR, CDR2 SFDVKD. With 0 bases removed from V and 6 bases from J, the gap between germline ends came to 11 bases. The CDR3 is 15 residues long. CDR3 bases: TGTGCCACCAGTGATTTGAGGGGAAGAAGCAATGAGCAGTTCTTC. Its protein is CATSDLRGRSNEQFF.

CDR3 region: CSVVMWGQSTDTQYF. DNA of the CDR3: TGCAGCGTTGTTATGTGGGGACAAAGCACAGATACGCAGTATTTT. The genes are TRBV29-1 and TRBJ2-3; a possible D gene is TRBD1 (6 bases). This CDR3 region has 15 residues. CDR1 is SQVTM, CDR2 ANQGSEA, per germline. V gave up 4 bases and J gave up 0 bases, with 14 bases separating them.

The rearrangement uses TRBV29-1 and TRBJ2-3, with D perhaps matching TRBD2 (5 bases). The CDR3 is 14 residues long. Per germline, CDR1 SQVTM and CDR2 ANQGSEA. The V and J ends lost 7 bases and 2 bases respectively, with 16 bases between them. CDR3 amino acids: CSAGKTRFTDTQYF. The CDR3 DNA reads as TGCAGCGCGGGGAAGACACGGTTCACAGATACGCAGTATTTT.

The chain joins TRBV5-1 to TRBJ2-7, with D perhaps TRBD2 (5 bases). The germline V gene has CDR1 SGHRS and CDR2 YFSETQ. This CDR3 region has 13 residues. Trimming pared 0 bases from V and 4 bases from J, leaving 8 bases between. The CDR3 region has the DNA TGCGCCAGCAGCTTGGTTTCGGGATACGAGCAGTACTTC. This gives the protein CASSLVSGYEQYF.